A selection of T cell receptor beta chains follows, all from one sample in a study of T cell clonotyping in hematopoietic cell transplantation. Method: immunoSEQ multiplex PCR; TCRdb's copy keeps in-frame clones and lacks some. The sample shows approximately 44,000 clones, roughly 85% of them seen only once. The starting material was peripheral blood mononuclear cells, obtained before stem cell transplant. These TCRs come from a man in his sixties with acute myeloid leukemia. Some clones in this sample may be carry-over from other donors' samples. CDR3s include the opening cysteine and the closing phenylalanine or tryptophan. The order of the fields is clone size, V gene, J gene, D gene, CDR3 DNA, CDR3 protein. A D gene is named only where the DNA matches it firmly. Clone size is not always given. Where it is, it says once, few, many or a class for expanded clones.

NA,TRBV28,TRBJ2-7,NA,TGTGCCAGCAGTTCCCCTGGAGCAGGGGCGAGGGAGCAGTACTTC,CASSSPGAGAREQYF
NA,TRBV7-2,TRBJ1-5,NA,TGTGCCAGCAGCCAAGGACAGCTTAGCAATCAGCCCCAGCATTTT,CASSQGQLSNQPQHF
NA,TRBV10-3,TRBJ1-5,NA,TGTGCCATCAGTCTGGGAATAGATAGTGATCAGCCCCAGCATTTT,CAISLGIDSDQPQHF
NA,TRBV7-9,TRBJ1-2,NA,TGTGCCAGCAGACCAACCGGGCAGGGGCAAGGCTACACCTTC,CASRPTGQGQGYTF
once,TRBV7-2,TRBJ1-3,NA,TGTGCCAGCAGTAACGAGGGGAGTAGCTCTGGAAACACCATATATTTT,CASSNEGSSSGNTIYF
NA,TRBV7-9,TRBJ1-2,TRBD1,TGTGCCAGCAGAGGTTCCGGGACAGGGGGCTTCGGGAACTATGGCTACACCTTC,CASRGSGTGGFGNYGYTF
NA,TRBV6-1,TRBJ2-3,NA,TGTGCCAGCAGGCGTACCGGGACATCGGCCGATACGCAGTATTTT,CASRRTGTSADTQYF
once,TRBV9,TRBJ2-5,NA,TGTGCCAGCAGCGCGAGTAGGGAGACCCAGTACTTC,CASSASRETQYF
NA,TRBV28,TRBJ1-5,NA,TGTGCCAGCAGAACAGGTTATAGCAATCAGCCCCAGCATTTT,CASRTGYSNQPQHF
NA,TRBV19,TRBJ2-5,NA,TGTGCCAGTAGTATAGATCTATGGAGAGAGACCCAGTACTTC,CASSIDLWRETQYF
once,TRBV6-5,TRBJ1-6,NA,TGTGCCAGCAGTTACTCTGGGCAGGTCTATAATTCACCCCTCCACTTT,CASSYSGQVYNSPLHF
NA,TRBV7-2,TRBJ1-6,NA,TGTGCCAGCAGCCCACAGGAGGGACGGGTTAATTCACCCCTCCACTTT,CASSPQEGRVNSPLHF
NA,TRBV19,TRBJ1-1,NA,TGTGCCAGTAGTTGGGGACGCACTGAAGCTTTCTTT,CASSWGRTEAFF
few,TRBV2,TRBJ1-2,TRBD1,TGTGCCAGGGAAATGGAGGGGGCTCGGGGCTACACCTTC,CAREMEGARGYTF
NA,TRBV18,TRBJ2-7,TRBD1,TGTGCCAGCTCACCGCGACAGGGGGCGAACGAGCAGTACTTC,CASSPRQGANEQYF
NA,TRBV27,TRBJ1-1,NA,TGTGCCAGCACCTCCTCCGCCAGGGAGTATATGAACACTGAAGCTTTCTTT,CASTSSAREYMNTEAFF
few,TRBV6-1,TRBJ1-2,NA,TGTGCCAGCAGTTGGGGGACGCAAAACTATGGCTACACCTTC,CASSWGTQNYGYTF
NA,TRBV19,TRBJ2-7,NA,TGTGCCAGTAGTAATTCCTTCTACGAGCAGTACTTC,CASSNSFYEQYF
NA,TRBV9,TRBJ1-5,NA,TGTGCCAGCAGCGTACGGGCAGGCGGGGATCAGCCCCAGCATTTT,CASSVRAGGDQPQHF
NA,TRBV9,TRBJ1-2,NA,TGTGCCAGCAGCGCTTTAACAGGCCCCTATGGCTACACCTTC,CASSALTGPYGYTF
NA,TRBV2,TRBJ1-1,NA,TGTGCCAGCAGTTTACGGGACACCCAAGCTTTCTTT,CASSLRDTQAFF
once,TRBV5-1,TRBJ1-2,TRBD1,TGCGCCAGCAGCCGAGGACAGGGGGCTTCCTATGGCTACACCTTC,CASSRGQGASYGYTF
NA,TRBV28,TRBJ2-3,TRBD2,TGTGCCAGCAGTCTCGGACTAGCGGGGGGGGTGGATACGCAGTATTTT,CASSLGLAGGVDTQYF
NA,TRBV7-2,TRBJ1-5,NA,TGTGCCAGCAGCCATACACGGGGGGACCGCCAGCCCCAGCATTTT,CASSHTRGDRQPQHF
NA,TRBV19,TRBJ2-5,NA,TGTGCCAGTAGTATAGGAGACTACCGAGAGACCCAGTACTTC,CASSIGDYRETQYF
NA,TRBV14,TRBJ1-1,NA,TGTGCCAGCAGCCAAGAACGAGGGAGGACTGAAGCTTTCTTT,CASSQERGRTEAFF
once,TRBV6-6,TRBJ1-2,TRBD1,TGTGCCAGCAGTCCTAGACAGGGGGCGAAGGGCTACACCTTC,CASSPRQGAKGYTF
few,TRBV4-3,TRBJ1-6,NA,TGCGCCAGCAGCCAAGGCGGGAACTCCTATAATTCACCCCTCCACTTT,CASSQGGNSYNSPLHF
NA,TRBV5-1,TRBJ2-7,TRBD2,TGCGCCAGCACTGTGCTAGCGGGTCGCGAGCAGTACTTC,CASTVLAGREQYF
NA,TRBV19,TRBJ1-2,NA,TGTGCCACTGCACCTAGCGGGGAGGGTGGCTACACCTTC,CATAPSGEGGYTF
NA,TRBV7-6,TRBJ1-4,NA,TGTGCCAGCAGCTTAGACGGCGGGGGACTGTTTTTT,CASSLDGGGLFF
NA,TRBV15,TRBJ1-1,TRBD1,TGTGCCACCAGCAGAGGGCAGGGGGCACGAGGGACTGAAGCTTTCTTT,CATSRGQGARGTEAFF
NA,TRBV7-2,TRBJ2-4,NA,TGTGCCAGCAGCACGGTTCGGGGCAAAAACATTCAGTACTTC,CASSTVRGKNIQYF
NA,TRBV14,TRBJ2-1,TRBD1,TGTGCCAGCAGCCGGGGACAGGTCTACAATGAGCAGTTCTTC,CASSRGQVYNEQFF
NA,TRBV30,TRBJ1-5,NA,TGTGCCTGGAGTGCAACAGGGCCTAATCAGCCCCAGCATTTT,CAWSATGPNQPQHF
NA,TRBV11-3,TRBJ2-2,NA,TGTGCCAGCAGCTTAATGGGGGGGAACACCGGGGAGCTGTTTTTT,CASSLMGGNTGELFF
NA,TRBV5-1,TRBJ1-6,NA,TGCGCCAGCAGCTTGGCGGGGAATTCACCCCTCCACTTT,CASSLAGNSPLHF
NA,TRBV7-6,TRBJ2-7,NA,TGTGCCAGCAGCGCTCGGGACGGTCCCTACGAGCAGTACTTC,CASSARDGPYEQYF
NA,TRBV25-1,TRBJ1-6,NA,TGTGCCAGCAGGTTATCGACAGAGGCTTCACCCCTCCACTTT,CASRLSTEASPLHF
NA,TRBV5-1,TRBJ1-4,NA,TGCGCCAGCAGCCCCGGCCCAGCGGGACTGTTTTTT,CASSPGPAGLFF
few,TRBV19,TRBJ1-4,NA,TGTGCCAGTAGAGGAAACACCCGAGAAAAACTGTTTTTT,CASRGNTREKLFF
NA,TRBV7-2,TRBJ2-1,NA,TGTGCCAGCAGCTTACAAGGACTTACCTACAATGAGCAGTTCTTC,CASSLQGLTYNEQFF
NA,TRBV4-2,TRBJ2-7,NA,TGTGCCAGCAGCCGGATCTCCGCGGACTACGAGCAGTACTTC,CASSRISADYEQYF
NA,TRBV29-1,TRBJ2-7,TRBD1,TGCAGCGTCTCGACCTCCGGGACAGGGATTTACGAGCAGTACTTC,CSVSTSGTGIYEQYF
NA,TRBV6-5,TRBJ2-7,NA,TGTGCCAGCAGTTACCATGCGCGGGGGCGCTTCGAGCAGTACTTC,CASSYHARGRFEQYF
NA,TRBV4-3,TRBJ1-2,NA,TGCGCCAGCAGCCAAGATTACGGGCAGAACTATGGCTACACCTTC,CASSQDYGQNYGYTF
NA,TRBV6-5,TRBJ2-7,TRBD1,TGTGCCAGCAAGGGACAGAGATACGAGCAGTACTTC,CASKGQRYEQYF